This T cell receptor beta chain was sequenced during a study of prognosis after radiotherapy for stage I lung cancer. The overall study: As radiotherapy, SBRT was administered in 3 to 5 fractions with a biologically effective dose of at least 100 Gy.

Node negativity on CT and PET/CT was present in all patients, alongside an absence of prior chemotherapy, radiotherapy or other malignancies. Study observations and caveats: Median unique TCR clone counts of about 9,200 versus 6,500 showed a fall after stereotactic body radiation therapy.

Two-round multiplex PCR amplified TCR beta CDR3 from genomic DNA. Primers were specific to each TRBV and TRBJ gene in first-round PCR. TCRdb reanalysed the multiplex PCR reads using MiXCR and keeps one entry per CDR3 protein. The sample yields some 17,000 distinct CDR3 sequences, about 30% seen once. The CDR3 is 15 residues long. This clonotype was found many times. Its antigen is not identified. This receptor was obtained from a donor over 45 with non-small cell lung cancer. This chain uses TRBV3-2 with TRBJ2-2. TRBV3-2 is tagged as a pseudogene. The material sequenced was PBMCs, taken before or after stereotactic body radiation therapy (not recorded which). The CDR3 bases are TGTGCCAGCAGTCCGGACCAGCCAAAAACCGGGGAGCTGTTTTTT. It is translated as CASSPDQPKTGELFF.